This T cell receptor (beta chain) was captured by sequencing in a study of T-cell reconstitution after alpha-beta-depleted transplantation in children. Library preparation (for TCRbeta) was performed with unique molecular identifiers. TCRdb analysed the PCR reads with MiXCR anew, one entry per CDR3 protein. Of about 250,000 distinct CDR3 sequences in the sample, approximately 24% were seen once. Study conclusions and caveats: A year had passed since transplant, and T-cell counts and diversity by then came mostly from newly produced T cells.

Germline lookup yields CDR1 SQVTM and CDR2 ANQGSEA. This CDR3 is 13 amino acids long. V lost 5 bases, J lost 3 bases, and 14 bases lay in between. This clonotype showed up many times. Its antigen is undetermined. The sequences come from PBMCs, mostly from graft donor cells, collected 360 days after TCRalphabeta/CD19-depleted stem cell transplant. This clonotype was sampled from a female patient aged 2 to 10 who had a stem cell transplant for congenital amegakaryocytic thrombocytopenia, so the T cells may come from the graft donor. The chain is built from TRBV29-1 and TRBJ2-7; perhaps TRBD1 as D (6 bases). CDR3 region: CSVLSDRLYEQYF. The CDR3 coding sequence is TGCAGCGTTTTATCGGACAGACTCTACGAGCAGTACTTC.